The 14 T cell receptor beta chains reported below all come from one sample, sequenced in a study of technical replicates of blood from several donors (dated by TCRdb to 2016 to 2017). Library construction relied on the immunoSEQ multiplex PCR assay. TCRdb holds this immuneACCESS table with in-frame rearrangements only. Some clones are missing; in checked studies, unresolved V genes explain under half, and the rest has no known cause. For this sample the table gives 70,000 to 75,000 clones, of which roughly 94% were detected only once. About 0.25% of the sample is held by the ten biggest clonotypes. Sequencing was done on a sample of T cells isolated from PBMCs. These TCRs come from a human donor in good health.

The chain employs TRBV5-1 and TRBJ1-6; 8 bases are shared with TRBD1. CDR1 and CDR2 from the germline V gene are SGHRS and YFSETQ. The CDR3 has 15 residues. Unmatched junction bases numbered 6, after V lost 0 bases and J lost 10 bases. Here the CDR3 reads CASSLGQGARSPLHF. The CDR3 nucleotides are TGCGCCAGCAGCTTGGGTCAGGGGGCCAGATCACCCCTCCACTTT. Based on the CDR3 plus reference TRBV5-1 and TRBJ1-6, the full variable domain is KAGVTQTPRYLIKTRGQQVTLSCSPISGHRSVSWYQQTPGQGLQFLFEYFSETQRNKGNFPGRFSGRQFSNSRSEMNVSTLELGDSALYLCASSLGQGARSPLHFGNGTRLTVT.

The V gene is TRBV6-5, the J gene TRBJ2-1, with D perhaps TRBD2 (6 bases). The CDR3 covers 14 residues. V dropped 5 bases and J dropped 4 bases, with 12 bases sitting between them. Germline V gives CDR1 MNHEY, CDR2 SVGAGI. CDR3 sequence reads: CASSSGLPYNEQFF. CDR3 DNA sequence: TGTGCCAGCAGTAGCGGGTTACCTTACAATGAGCAGTTCTTC.

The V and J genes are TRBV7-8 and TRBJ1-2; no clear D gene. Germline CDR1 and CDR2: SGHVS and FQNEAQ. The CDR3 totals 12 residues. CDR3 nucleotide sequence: TGTGGGGCGGGCGGAATTGGGGAGGGCTACACCTTC. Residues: CGAGGIGEGYTF.

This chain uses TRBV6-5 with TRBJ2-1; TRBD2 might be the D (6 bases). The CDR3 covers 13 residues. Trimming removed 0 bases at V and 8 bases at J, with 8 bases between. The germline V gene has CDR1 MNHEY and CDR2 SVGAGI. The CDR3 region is CASSYSWRDEQFF. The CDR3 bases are TGTGCCAGCAGTTACTCGTGGAGGGATGAGCAGTTCTTC.

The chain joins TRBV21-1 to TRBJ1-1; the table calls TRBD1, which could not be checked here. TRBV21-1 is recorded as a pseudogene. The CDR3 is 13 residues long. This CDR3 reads CASSYYRLAEAFF. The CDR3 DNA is TGTGCCAGCAGTTACTACAGGCTAGCTGAAGCTTTCTTT.

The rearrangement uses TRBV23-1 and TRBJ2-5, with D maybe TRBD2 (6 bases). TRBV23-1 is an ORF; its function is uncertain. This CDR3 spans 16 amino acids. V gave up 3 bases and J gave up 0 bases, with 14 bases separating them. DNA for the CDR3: TGCGCCAGCAGTCAGGCTAGCGTAAAGAACCAAGAGACCCAGTACTTC. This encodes CASSQASVKNQETQYF.

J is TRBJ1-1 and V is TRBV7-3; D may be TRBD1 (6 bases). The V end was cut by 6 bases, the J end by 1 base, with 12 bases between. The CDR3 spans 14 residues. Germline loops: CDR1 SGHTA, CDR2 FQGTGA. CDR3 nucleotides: TGTGCCAGCAGACCGGGACAACAGAACACTGAAGCTTTCTTT. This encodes CASRPGQQNTEAFF.

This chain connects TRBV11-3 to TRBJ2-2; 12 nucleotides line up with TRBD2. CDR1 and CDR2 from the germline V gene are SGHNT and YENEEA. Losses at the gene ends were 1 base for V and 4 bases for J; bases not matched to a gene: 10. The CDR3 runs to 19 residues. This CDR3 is CASSLGLAGAERTTGELFF. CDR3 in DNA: TGTGCCAGCAGCTTAGGACTAGCGGGAGCCGAACGTACCACCGGGGAGCTGTTTTTT.

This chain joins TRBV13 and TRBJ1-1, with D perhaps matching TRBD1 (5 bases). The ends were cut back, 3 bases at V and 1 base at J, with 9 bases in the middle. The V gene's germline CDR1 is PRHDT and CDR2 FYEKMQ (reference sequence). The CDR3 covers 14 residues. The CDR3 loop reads CASSLDTSNTEAFF. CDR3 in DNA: TGTGCCAGCAGCTTGGACACCTCGAACACTGAAGCTTTCTTT.

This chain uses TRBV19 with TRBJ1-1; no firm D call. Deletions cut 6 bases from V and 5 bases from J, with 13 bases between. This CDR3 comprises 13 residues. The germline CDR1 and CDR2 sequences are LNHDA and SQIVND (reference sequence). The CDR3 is CASRTDGVTEAFF. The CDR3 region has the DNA TGTGCCAGTAGAACGGACGGGGTTACTGAAGCTTTCTTT. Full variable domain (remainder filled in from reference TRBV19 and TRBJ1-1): DGGITQSPKYLFRKEGQNVTLSCEQNLNHDAMYWYRQDPGQGLRLIYYSQIVNDFQKGDIAEGYSVSREKKESFPLTVTSAQKNPTAFYLCASRTDGVTEAFFGQGTRLTVV.

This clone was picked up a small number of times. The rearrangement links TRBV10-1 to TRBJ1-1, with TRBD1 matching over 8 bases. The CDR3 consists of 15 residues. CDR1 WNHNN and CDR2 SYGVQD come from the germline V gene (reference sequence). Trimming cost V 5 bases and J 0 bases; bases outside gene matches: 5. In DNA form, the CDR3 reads TGCGCCAGCAGTTCCCAGGGGGCGATGAACACTGAAGCTTTCTTT. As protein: CASSSQGAMNTEAFF.

In DNA, the CDR3 is TGTGCCAGCAGCTCACGTCCCGGGACAGGTTCCTATGGCTACACCTTC. Protein sequence: CASSSRPGTGSYGYTF. V gene TRBV11-2 combines with J gene TRBJ1-2; 8 bases agree with TRBD1. The germline gives CDR1 SGHAT, CDR2 FQNNGV. The CDR3 extends over 16 amino acids. V was clipped by 4 bases and J by 4 bases; unmatched bases: 11.

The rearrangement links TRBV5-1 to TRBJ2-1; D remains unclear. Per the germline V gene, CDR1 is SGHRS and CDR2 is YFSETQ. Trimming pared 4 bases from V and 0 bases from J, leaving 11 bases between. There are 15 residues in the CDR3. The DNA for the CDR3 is TGCGCCAGCAGCCCGAGTCCTAGCTCCTACAATGAGCAGTTCTTC. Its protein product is CASSPSPSSYNEQFF.

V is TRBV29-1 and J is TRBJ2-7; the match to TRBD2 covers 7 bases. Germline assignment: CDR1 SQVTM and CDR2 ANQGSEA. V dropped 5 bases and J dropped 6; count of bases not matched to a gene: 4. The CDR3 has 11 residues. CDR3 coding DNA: TGCAGCGTTCGGTGGGGGGGCGAGCAGTACTTC. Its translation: CSVRWGGEQYF.